This is a list of T cell receptor beta chains from one sample in a study of shared clonotypes between healthy human individuals. Measured with immunoSEQ multiplex PCR; TCRdb has only the in-frame clones, and not every one. The sample holds millions of clones, more than 85% seen once. Sequencing input: naive CD4+ T cells from PBMCs. Source of these receptors: a man aged 18 to 35 in good health. Some clones in this sample may be carry-over from other donors' samples. Each CDR3 is given with its conserved first and last residue. The D gene is left open where the match is weak. Rows give clone size only sometimes, using once, few, many, or a class for an expanded clone.

TRBD1	TRBV5-1	TRBJ2-3	-	TGCGCCAGCAGCCCGACAGGGGGCATGGCAGATACGCAGTATTTT	CASSPTGGMADTQYF
TRBD1	TRBV27	TRBJ1-1	-	TGTGCCAGCAGTTTATCAGTGGGGGGACAGGGGCCTTGGGGCACTGAAGCTTTCTTT	CASSLSVGGQGPWGTEAFF
-	TRBV5-5	TRBJ1-5	-	TGTGCCAGCAGCTTGGCTGAGGCCGACAAGGCGGTGGGTCAGCCCCAGCATTTT	CASSLAEADKAVGQPQHF
-	TRBV6-5	TRBJ2-7	once	TGTGCCAGCAGTTACTCTGGGGGCTCCTACGAGCAGTACTTC	CASSYSGGSYEQYF
-	TRBV28	TRBJ2-3	-	TGTGCCAGCACCGAAGGGGGGGGGCGAAGCACAGATACGCAGTATTTT	CASTEGGGRSTDTQYF
TRBD1	TRBV27	TRBJ1-2	-	TGTGCCAGCGGCACAGGGGGCGCCAGGGGCTACACCTTC	CASGTGGARGYTF
TRBD1	TRBV28	TRBJ1-3	-	TGTGCCAGCAGCTGGACAGGGACTGGAAACACCATATATTTT	CASSWTGTGNTIYF
-	TRBV6-6	TRBJ2-7	-	TGTGCCAGCAGGCGAGAACTTCAAGGGGAGCAGTACTTC	CASRRELQGEQYF
-	TRBV5-1	TRBJ2-4	-	TGCGCCAGCAGCTTGTCGGCCAAAAACATTCAGTACTTC	CASSLSAKNIQYF
-	TRBV7-8	TRBJ1-5	few	TGTGCCAGCAGCCCCCGACAGGGCAATCAGCCCCAGCATTTT	CASSPRQGNQPQHF
-	TRBV10-3	TRBJ2-3	once	TGTGCCATCAGTGACCGAGGGAGCGCAGATACGCAGTATTTT	CAISDRGSADTQYF
-	TRBV5-4	TRBJ1-3	-	TGTGCCAGCAGCGTCGAAGGGGCCCCGGGAGGAAACACCATATATTTT	CASSVEGAPGGNTIYF
-	TRBV4-2	TRBJ2-5	once	TGTGCCAGCAGCCCGGAGGGGGGACCCAGAGAGACCCAGTACTTC	CASSPEGGPRETQYF
-	TRBV5-1	TRBJ2-1	-	TGCGCCAGCAGCTTGGGGGGCTACGAGCAGTTCTTC	CASSLGGYEQFF
-	TRBV4-1	TRBJ2-1	-	TGCGCCAGCAGCCGCACGGAGCTTAATGAGCAGTTCTTC	CASSRTELNEQFF
-	TRBV28	TRBJ1-5	-	TGTGCCAGCAGTTTAGGTGTGGGAGGGAATCAGCCCCAGCATTTT	CASSLGVGGNQPQHF
-	TRBV5-1	TRBJ1-4	-	TGCGCCAGCAGCTTGGAGGGGTTGGGTGAAAAACTGTTTTTT	CASSLEGLGEKLFF
TRBD1	TRBV4-2	TRBJ2-5	-	TGTGCCAGCAGCCAACTGACCGGGACAGGGGGCGTGGAGACCCAGTACTTC	CASSQLTGTGGVETQYF
-	TRBV28	TRBJ1-4	-	TGTGCCAGCAGTGAACAGGGCCGGGATGAAAAACTGTTTTTT	CASSEQGRDEKLFF
-	TRBV6-5	TRBJ1-1	-	TGTGCCAGCGGTTCGGGACTTGAAGCTTTCTTT	CASGSGLEAFF
-	TRBV6-1	TRBJ2-3	-	TGTGCCAGCGGTGGAGGTACGCAGTATTTT	CASGGGTQYF
-	TRBV28	TRBJ2-1	once	TGTGCCAGCAGTCCCCTAGCAGCTGCCAGGGGTGAGCAGTTCTTC	CASSPLAAARGEQFF
TRBD1	TRBV5-4	TRBJ1-1	-	TGTGCCAGCAGCTTTCTCTCAGGGGGCGCGGGTAGAGGCACTGAAGCTTTCTTT	CASSFLSGGAGRGTEAFF
-	TRBV11-2	TRBJ2-3	-	TGTGCCAGCAGACGGCTCCGGGTCCCAGGAGAGTATTTT	CASRRLRVPGEYF
-	TRBV6-1	TRBJ2-1	-	TGTGCCAGCAGTGACGTCTACAATGAGCAGTTCTTC	CASSDVYNEQFF
-	TRBV21-1	TRBJ2-1	-	TGTGCCAGCAGCATTCCTAGCGGTGCCTACAATGAGCAGTTCTTC	CASSIPSGAYNEQFF
TRBD1	TRBV5-1	TRBJ1-4	-	TGCGCCAGCAGCGGGAGGACAGGGTTGGAGAATGAAAAACTGTTTTTT	CASSGRTGLENEKLFF
-	TRBV30	TRBJ2-7	-	TGTGCCTGTACCGGGACGGCTTCCTACGAGCAGTACTTC	CACTGTASYEQYF
-	TRBV11-2	TRBJ1-5	-	TGTGCCAGCAGCTTAGGAGTGAGTAGCAATCAGCCCCAGCATTTT	CASSLGVSSNQPQHF
-	TRBV28	TRBJ2-1	-	TGTGCCAGCAGATCCCTATTAGCGACCCTCTACAATGAGCAGTTCTTC	CASRSLLATLYNEQFF
-	TRBV2	TRBJ1-2	-	TGTGCCAGCAGTGAAACAGGGATGGGCTATGGCTACACCTTC	CASSETGMGYGYTF
TRBD1	TRBV25-1	TRBJ2-7	-	TGTGCCAGCCAAGACAGGGGTGGCTACGAGCAGTACTTC	CASQDRGGYEQYF
-	TRBV5-8	TRBJ1-2	once	TGTGCCAGCATTTTAACGCGTCGGCGGACGTCTTCCACTAACTATGGCTACACCTTC	CASILTRRRTSSTNYGYTF
TRBD1	TRBV19	TRBJ1-5	few	TGTGCCAGTATTCGGACAGGGGGCCATCAGCCCCAGCATTTT	CASIRTGGHQPQHF
TRBD1	TRBV5-1	TRBJ1-5	-	TGCGCCAGCAGCTTTGGGGACAGGGGCGCCAATCAGCCCCAGCATTTT	CASSFGDRGANQPQHF
-	TRBV10-3	TRBJ2-1	-	TGTGCCATCAACGGGCGCACTATGCTGGGTGAGCAGTTCTTC	CAINGRTMLGEQFF
-	TRBV2	TRBJ2-7	once	TGTGCCAGCACCCCCGGTCGACAATCCTACGAGCAGTACTTC	CASTPGRQSYEQYF
TRBD1	TRBV25-1	TRBJ2-7	-	TGTGCCAGCAGTGAGGGACAGGGGGCACCCTACGAGCAGTACTTC	CASSEGQGAPYEQYF
-	TRBV14	TRBJ2-2	-	TGTGCCAGCAGCCAAGAGAGAGAACAGGAGCCTTTCGGGGAGCTGTTTTTT	CASSQEREQEPFGELFF
-	TRBV6-6	TRBJ2-1	-	TGTGCCAGCAGCCGGAGAGTCCCCTACAATGAGCAGTTCTTC	CASSRRVPYNEQFF
-	TRBV7-9	TRBJ2-5	-	TGTGCCAGCAGCTTAGGTTCGGGAGAGACCCAGTACTTC	CASSLGSGETQYF
-	TRBV19	TRBJ1-1	-	TGTGCCAGCTCCCGGTCTGCGGGCGCTGAAGCTTTCTTT	CASSRSAGAEAFF
-	TRBV9	TRBJ2-5	-	TGTGCCAGCAGCGCTGAGGGGGGTGGGACCCAGTACTTC	CASSAEGGGTQYF
-	TRBV25-1	TRBJ2-7	-	TGTGCCAGCCGGCTCACCGGGGCGAACGAGCAGTACTTC	CASRLTGANEQYF
TRBD2	TRBV5-1	TRBJ2-7	few	TGCGCCAGCAGCCTCGGGACTAGCGGGAGAGCCTACGAGCAGTACTTC	CASSLGTSGRAYEQYF
TRBD1	TRBV18	TRBJ1-5	-	TGTGCCAGCTCACACGGGACAGGGAGCGAGGCCCAGCATTTT	CASSHGTGSEAQHF
-	TRBV25-1	TRBJ1-5	-	TGTGCCGGCTCGAGCAATCAGCCCCAGCATTTT	CAGSSNQPQHF